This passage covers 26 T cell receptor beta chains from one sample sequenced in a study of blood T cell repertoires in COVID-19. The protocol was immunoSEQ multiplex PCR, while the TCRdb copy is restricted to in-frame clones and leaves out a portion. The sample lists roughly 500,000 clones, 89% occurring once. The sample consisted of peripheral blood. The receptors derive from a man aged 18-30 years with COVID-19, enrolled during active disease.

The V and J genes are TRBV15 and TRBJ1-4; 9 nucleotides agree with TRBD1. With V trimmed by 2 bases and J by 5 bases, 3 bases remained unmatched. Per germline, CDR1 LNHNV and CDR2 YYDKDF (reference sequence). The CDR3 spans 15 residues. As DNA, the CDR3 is TGTGCCACCAGCAGAATAACAGGGGGCAATGAAAAACTGTTTTTT. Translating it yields CATSRITGGNEKLFF.

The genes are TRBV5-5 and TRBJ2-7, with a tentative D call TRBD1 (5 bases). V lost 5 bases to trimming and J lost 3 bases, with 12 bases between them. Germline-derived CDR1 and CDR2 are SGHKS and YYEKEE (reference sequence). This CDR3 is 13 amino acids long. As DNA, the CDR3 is TGTGCCAGCAGAGGGGTGGCCCACTACGAGCAGTACTTC. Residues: CASRGVAHYEQYF.

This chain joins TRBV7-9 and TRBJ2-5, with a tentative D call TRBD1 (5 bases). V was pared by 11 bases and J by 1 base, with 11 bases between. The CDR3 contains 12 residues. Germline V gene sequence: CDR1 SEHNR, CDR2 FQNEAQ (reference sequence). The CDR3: CALRGFQETQYF. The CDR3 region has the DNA TGTGCCTTAAGGGGTTTCCAAGAGACCCAGTACTTC.

CDR3: CASSLTITDTQYF. In DNA form, the CDR3 reads TGTGCCAGCAGCTTGACTATCACAGATACGCAGTATTTT. This rearrangement joins TRBV7-3 to TRBJ2-3, with D perhaps TRBD2 (5 bases). V lost 3 bases and J lost 2, with 6 bases in between. The CDR3 is 13 residues long. The germline V gene encodes CDR1 SGHTA and CDR2 FQGTGA.

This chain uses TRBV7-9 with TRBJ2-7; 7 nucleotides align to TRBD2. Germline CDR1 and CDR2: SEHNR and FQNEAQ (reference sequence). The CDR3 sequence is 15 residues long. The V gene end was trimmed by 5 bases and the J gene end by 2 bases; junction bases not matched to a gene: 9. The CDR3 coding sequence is TGTGCCAGCAGCCCCGGACTAGTAGCGGCCTACGAGCAGTACTTC. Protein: CASSPGLVAAYEQYF.

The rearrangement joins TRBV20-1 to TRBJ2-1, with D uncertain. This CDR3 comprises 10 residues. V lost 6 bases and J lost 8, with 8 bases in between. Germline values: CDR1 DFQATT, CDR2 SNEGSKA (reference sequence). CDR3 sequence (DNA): TGCAGTGCCGTCACGGATGAGCAGTTCTTC. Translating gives CSAVTDEQFF.

The CDR3 DNA is TGTGCCAGCAGTTCCCGAGGTGGAGATCAGCCCCAGCATTTT. It encodes CASSSRGGDQPQHF. V gene TRBV6-5 combines with J gene TRBJ1-5; D is unclear. The V end was cut by 4 bases, the J end by 5 bases, with 12 bases between. The germline V gene encodes CDR1 MNHEY and CDR2 SVGAGI. There are 14 residues in the CDR3.

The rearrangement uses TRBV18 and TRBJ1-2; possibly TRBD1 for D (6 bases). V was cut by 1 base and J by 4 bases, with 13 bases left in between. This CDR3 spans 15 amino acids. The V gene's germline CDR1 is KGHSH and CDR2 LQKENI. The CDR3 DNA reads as TGTGCCAGCTCACCACGAGGGGGACGGGGCTATGGCTACACCTTC. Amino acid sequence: CASSPRGGRGYGYTF.

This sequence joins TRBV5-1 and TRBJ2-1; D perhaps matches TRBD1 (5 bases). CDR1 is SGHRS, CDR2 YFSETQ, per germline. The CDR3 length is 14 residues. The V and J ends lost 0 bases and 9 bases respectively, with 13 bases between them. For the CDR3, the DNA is TGCGCCAGCAGCTTGGTTGGGGAAGGGGCTGAGCAGTTCTTC. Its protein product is CASSLVGEGAEQFF.

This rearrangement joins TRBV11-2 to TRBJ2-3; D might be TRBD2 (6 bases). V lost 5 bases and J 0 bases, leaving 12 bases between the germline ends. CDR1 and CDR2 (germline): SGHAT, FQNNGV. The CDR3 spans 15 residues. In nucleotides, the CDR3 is TGTGCCAGCAGCCACAGCGGGTCTAGCACAGATACGCAGTATTTT. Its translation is CASSHSGSSTDTQYF.

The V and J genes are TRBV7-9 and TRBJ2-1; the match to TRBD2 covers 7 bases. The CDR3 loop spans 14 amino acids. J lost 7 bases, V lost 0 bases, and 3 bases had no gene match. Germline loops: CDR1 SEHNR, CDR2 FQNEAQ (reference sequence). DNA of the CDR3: TGTGCCAGCAGCTTAGCGGGAGGGCGGAATGAGCAGTTCTTC. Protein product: CASSLAGGRNEQFF.

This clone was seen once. In nucleotides, the CDR3 is TGTGCCAGCAGAAGGGACTCCACTAGCACAGATACGCAGTATTTT. It yields the protein CASRRDSTSTDTQYF. The chain has TRBV6-6 and TRBJ2-3, with D maybe TRBD2 (6 bases). The CDR3 totals 15 residues. Trimming took 6 bases from V and 0 from J, leaving 13 bases between them. Germline V gene lookup returns CDR1 MNHNY and CDR2 SVGAGI (reference sequence).

The CDR3 protein is CSVEVGRGLTEAFF. The CDR3 DNA follows: TGCAGCGTTGAAGTTGGCAGGGGGCTCACTGAAGCTTTCTTT. The chain recombines TRBV29-1 with TRBJ1-1; TRBD1 agrees at 8 bases. CDR1 and CDR2 from the germline V gene are SQVTM and ANQGSEA. The V and J ends lost 1 base and 4 bases, in that order; junction bases with no gene match: 5. CDR3 length: 14 amino acids.

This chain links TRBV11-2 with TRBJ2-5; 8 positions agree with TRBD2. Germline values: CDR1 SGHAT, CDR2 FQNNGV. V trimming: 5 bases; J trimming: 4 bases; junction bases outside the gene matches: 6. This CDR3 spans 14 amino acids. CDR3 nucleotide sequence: TGTGCCAGCAGCCCTTCGGCGGGGGGAGAGACCCAGTACTTC. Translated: CASSPSAGGETQYF.

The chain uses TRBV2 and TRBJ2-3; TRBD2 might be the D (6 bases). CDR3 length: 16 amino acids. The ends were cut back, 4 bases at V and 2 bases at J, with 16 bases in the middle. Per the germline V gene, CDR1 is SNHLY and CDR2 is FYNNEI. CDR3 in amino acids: CASSGGLAGITDTQYF. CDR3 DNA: TGTGCCAGCAGTGGGGGCCTGGCGGGAATCACAGATACGCAGTATTTT. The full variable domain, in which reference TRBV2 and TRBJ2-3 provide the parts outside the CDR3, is EPEVTQTPSHQVTQMGQEVILRCVPISNHLYFYWYRQILGQKVEFLVSFYNNEISEKSEIFDDQFSVERPDGSNFTLKIRSTKLEDSAMYFCASSGGLAGITDTQYFGPGTRLTVL.

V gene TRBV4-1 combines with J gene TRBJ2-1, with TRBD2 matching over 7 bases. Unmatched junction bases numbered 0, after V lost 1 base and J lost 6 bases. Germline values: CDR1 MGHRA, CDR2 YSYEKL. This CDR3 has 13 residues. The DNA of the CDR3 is TGCGCCAGCAGCCAAGTAGCGGGCAATGAGCAGTTCTTC. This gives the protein CASSQVAGNEQFF.

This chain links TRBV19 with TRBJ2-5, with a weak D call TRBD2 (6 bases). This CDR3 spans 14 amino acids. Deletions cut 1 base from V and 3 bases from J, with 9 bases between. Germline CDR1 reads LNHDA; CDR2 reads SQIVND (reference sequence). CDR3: CASSIVADKETQYF. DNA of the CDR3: TGTGCCAGTAGTATAGTAGCGGACAAAGAGACCCAGTACTTC.

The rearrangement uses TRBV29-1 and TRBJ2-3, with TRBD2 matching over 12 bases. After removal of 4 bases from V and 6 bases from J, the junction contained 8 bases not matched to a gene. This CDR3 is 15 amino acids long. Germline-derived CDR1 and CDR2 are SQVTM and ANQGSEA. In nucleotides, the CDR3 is TGCAGCGTTGGAGGGACTAGCGGGTTCAAGGATACGCAGTATTTT. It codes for CSVGGTSGFKDTQYF.

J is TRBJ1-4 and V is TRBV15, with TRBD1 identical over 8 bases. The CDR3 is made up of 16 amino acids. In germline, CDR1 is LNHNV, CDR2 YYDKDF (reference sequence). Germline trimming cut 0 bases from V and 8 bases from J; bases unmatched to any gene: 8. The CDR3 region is CATSRDRTGLEEKLFF. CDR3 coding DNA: TGTGCCACCAGCAGAGATAGGACAGGGTTGGAGGAAAAACTGTTTTTT.

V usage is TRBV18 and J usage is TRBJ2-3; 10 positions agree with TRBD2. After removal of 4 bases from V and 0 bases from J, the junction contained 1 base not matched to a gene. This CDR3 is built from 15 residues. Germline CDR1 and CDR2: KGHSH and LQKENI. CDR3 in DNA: TGTGCCAGCTCACGGACTAGCGGAAGCACAGATACGCAGTATTTT. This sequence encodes CASSRTSGSTDTQYF.

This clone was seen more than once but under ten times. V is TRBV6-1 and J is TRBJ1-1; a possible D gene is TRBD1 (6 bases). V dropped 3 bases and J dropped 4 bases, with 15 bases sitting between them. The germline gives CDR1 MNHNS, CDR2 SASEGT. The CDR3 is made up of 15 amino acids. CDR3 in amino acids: CASSDDFGQITEAFF. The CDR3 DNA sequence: TGTGCCAGCAGTGACGATTTCGGACAGATCACTGAAGCTTTCTTT.

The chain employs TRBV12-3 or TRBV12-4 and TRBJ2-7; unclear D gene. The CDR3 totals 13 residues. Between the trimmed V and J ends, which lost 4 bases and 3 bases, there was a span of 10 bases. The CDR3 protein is CASSSNRYYEQYF. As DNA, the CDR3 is TGTGCCAGCAGTTCTAACCGTTACTACGAGCAGTACTTC.

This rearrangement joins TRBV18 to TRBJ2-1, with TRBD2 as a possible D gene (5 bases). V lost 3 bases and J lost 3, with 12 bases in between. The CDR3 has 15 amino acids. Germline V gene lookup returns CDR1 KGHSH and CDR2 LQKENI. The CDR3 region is CASSPREKVYNEQFF. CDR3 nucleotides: TGTGCCAGCTCACCCCGGGAAAAGGTCTACAATGAGCAGTTCTTC. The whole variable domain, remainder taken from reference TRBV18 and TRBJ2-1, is NAGVMQNPRHLVRRRGQEARLRCSPMKGHSHVYWYRQLPEEGLKFMVYLQKENIIDESGMPKERFSAEFPKEGPSILRIQQVVRGDSAAYFCASSPREKVYNEQFFGPGTRLTVL.

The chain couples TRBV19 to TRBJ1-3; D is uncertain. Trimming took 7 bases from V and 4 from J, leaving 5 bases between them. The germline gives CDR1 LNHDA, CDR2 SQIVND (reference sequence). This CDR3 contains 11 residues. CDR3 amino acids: CASTRGNTIYF. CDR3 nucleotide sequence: TGTGCCAGTACCAGGGGAAACACCATATATTTT.

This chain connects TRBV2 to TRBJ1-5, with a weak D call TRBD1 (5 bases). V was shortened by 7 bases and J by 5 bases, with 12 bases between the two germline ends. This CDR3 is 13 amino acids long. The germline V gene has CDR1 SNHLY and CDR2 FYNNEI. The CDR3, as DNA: TGTGCCAGCAACCAGGGATCCGATCAGCCCCAGCATTTT. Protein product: CASNQGSDQPQHF.

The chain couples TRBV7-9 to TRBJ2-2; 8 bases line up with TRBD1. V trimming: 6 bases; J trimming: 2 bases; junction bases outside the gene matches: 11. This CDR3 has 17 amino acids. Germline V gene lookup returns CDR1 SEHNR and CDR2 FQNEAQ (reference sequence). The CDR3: CASRSQPGQANTGELFF. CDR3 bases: TGTGCCAGCAGATCCCAACCGGGACAGGCAAACACCGGGGAGCTGTTTTTT.